There are many counts of the clone carrying this TCR beta chain. The entry originates in a study of T-cell memory formation after mild COVID-19. TCRdb called the 5' RACE reads again in MiXCR, with one record for every CDR3 protein. The table lists some 40,000 distinct CDR3 sequences, 6% to 9.5% of them singletons. Germline trimming cut 5 bases from V and 0 bases from J; bases unmatched to any gene: 10. The CDR3 extends over 18 amino acids. Input material: PBMCs or a T cell subset sorted from them (not recorded which). The source is a man younger than 30 who had mild COVID-19 (a few samples of this study predate the infection). Cell type and time point are not known. The gene calls are TRBV12-3 or TRBV12-4 and TRBJ2-4; the match to TRBD1 covers 10 bases. The DNA of the CDR3 is TGTGCCAGCAGTCCTCCCCGTCGGACAGGGGGAGCCAAAAACATTCAGTACTTC. Amino acids: CASSPPRRTGGAKNIQYF.